Listed below are T cell receptor beta chains from one sample, sequenced in a study of blood T cell repertoires in COVID-19. Profiling relied on immunoSEQ multiplex PCR, and the TCRdb table lists in-frame clones only, not all of them. The sample records approximately 210,000 clones, roughly 87% being singletons. Sequencing was performed on peripheral blood. These receptors were taken from a middle-aged man with active or convalescent COVID-19. CDR3s include the opening cysteine and the closing phenylalanine or tryptophan. D genes are given only for firm matches. Clone size is not always given. Where it is, it says once, few, many or a class for expanded clones.

clone size: -
J gene: TRBJ2-5
V gene: TRBV5-4
D gene: TRBD2
CDR3 DNA: TGTGCCAGCAGTCGATCCGACGGGACTAGCGTTGTGGTAAAGAGAAACCAGTACTTC
CDR3 protein: CASSRSDGTSVVVKRNQYF

clone size: -
J gene: TRBJ1-5
V gene: TRBV5-5
D gene: TRBD1
CDR3 DNA: TGTGCCAGCAGCAGGGGACAGGGGAGCAATCAGCCCCAGCATTTT
CDR3 protein: CASSRGQGSNQPQHF

clone size: -
J gene: TRBJ1-1
V gene: TRBV4-1
D gene: -
CDR3 DNA: TGCGCCAGCAGCCAAGGCACAGTAACGAACACTGAAGCTTTCTTT
CDR3 protein: CASSQGTVTNTEAFF

clone size: -
J gene: TRBJ1-2
V gene: TRBV7-9
D gene: -
CDR3 DNA: TGTGCCAGCAGCTCCGGGACAACTTATGGCTACACCTTC
CDR3 protein: CASSSGTTYGYTF

clone size: once
J gene: TRBJ2-7
V gene: TRBV6-5
D gene: -
CDR3 DNA: TGTGCCAGCAGTTATAAGGTCCAGGGTTACGAGCAGTACTTC
CDR3 protein: CASSYKVQGYEQYF

clone size: once
J gene: TRBJ2-1
V gene: TRBV2
D gene: -
CDR3 DNA: TGTGCCAGCAGTGAAGGTGGCAGGGGAAAGCTTAGTGAGCAGTTCTTC
CDR3 protein: CASSEGGRGKLSEQFF

clone size: -
J gene: TRBJ2-7
V gene: TRBV24-1
D gene: TRBD2
CDR3 DNA: TGTGCCACCCTTGCGGGAGAACACCACGAGCAGTACTTC
CDR3 protein: CATLAGEHHEQYF

clone size: -
J gene: TRBJ1-1
V gene: TRBV7-2
D gene: TRBD1
CDR3 DNA: TGTGCCAGCAGCTTAGTTCCACCGGGACAGGTGAACACTGAAGCTTTCTTT
CDR3 protein: CASSLVPPGQVNTEAFF

clone size: -
J gene: TRBJ1-1
V gene: TRBV7-3
D gene: -
CDR3 DNA: TGTGCCAGCAGTAGACAAATGAACACTGAAGCTTTCTTT
CDR3 protein: CASSRQMNTEAFF

clone size: few
J gene: TRBJ1-2
V gene: TRBV28
D gene: -
CDR3 DNA: TGTGCCAGCAGTTGGGGGCAGACCAACTATGGCTACACCTTC
CDR3 protein: CASSWGQTNYGYTF

clone size: few
J gene: TRBJ2-4
V gene: TRBV5-1
D gene: -
CDR3 DNA: TGCGCCAGCAGCATAGACGACAGGAACAAGAGGGCATACTTC
CDR3 protein: CASSIDDRNKRAYF

clone size: -
J gene: TRBJ1-2
V gene: TRBV29-1
D gene: TRBD1
CDR3 DNA: TGCAGCGCCTCCCGGGACAGGTCCTATGGCTACACCTTC
CDR3 protein: CSASRDRSYGYTF

clone size: -
J gene: TRBJ1-2
V gene: TRBV18
D gene: -
CDR3 DNA: TGTGCCAGCTCACCTTCACAGGGTTTGTATGGCTACACCTTC
CDR3 protein: CASSPSQGLYGYTF

clone size: -
J gene: TRBJ1-6
V gene: TRBV2
D gene: -
CDR3 DNA: TGTGCCAGCAGGGAGGTAGGAAACCATTCACCCCTCCACTTT
CDR3 protein: CASREVGNHSPLHF

clone size: -
J gene: TRBJ2-7
V gene: TRBV5-5
D gene: TRBD1
CDR3 DNA: TGTGCCAGCAGCTGGGGACAGTCCTACGAGCAGTACTTC
CDR3 protein: CASSWGQSYEQYF

clone size: few
J gene: TRBJ1-1
V gene: TRBV6-6
D gene: TRBD1
CDR3 DNA: TGTGCCAGCAGTCCTATCCCAGGGGGACGGGGGAACACTGAAGCTTTCTTT
CDR3 protein: CASSPIPGGRGNTEAFF

clone size: once
J gene: TRBJ1-4
V gene: TRBV18
D gene: -
CDR3 DNA: TGTGCCAGCTCACCACAGACAGGATATAATGAAAAACTGTTTTTT
CDR3 protein: CASSPQTGYNEKLFF